This T cell receptor (beta chain) was identified during a study of patients and donors after allogeneic stem cell transplantation. TCRdb reprocessed the RT-PCR reads via MiXCR and lists one record per CDR3 protein. The data show 20,000 or so distinct CDR3 sequences, with roughly 5% seen just once and approximately 40% held by the top ten. This TCR was sampled from a human donor who was either an allogeneic HSCT recipient or a stem cell or donor lymphocyte infusion donor (not recorded which). It is not recorded whose cells these are; they may come from a transplant donor. Sequenced input: blood, either unsorted or a sorted T cell fraction (not recorded which).

The CDR3 sequence: CASSLVSRTYEQYF. For the CDR3, the DNA is TGTGCCAGCAGCTTAGTGAGTAGGACCTACGAGCAGTACTTC. The chain recombines TRBV7-2 with TRBJ2-7, with D uncertain. This CDR3 is 14 amino acids long. Germline lookup yields CDR1 SGHTA and CDR2 FQGNSA. V dropped 1 base and J dropped 2 bases, with 9 bases sitting between them.